A selection of T cell receptor beta chains follows, all from one sample in a study of T cell repertoires in cytomegalovirus infection. From the reads, TCRdb called clonotypes with MiXCR, one entry per CDR3 protein. This table has more than 500,000 distinct CDR3 sequences, more than 15% appearing once. Specimen: CD8+ T cells from PBMCs. The receptors come from a human donor in good health (CMV status not recorded). Some clones in this sample may be carry-over from other donors' samples. Each CDR3 is given with its conserved first and last residue. A D gene is named only where the DNA matches it firmly. Some rows mark clone size as missing; the rest say once, few, many or name a class of expanded clone.

V	D	J	size	CDR3	DNA
TRBV9	-	TRBJ2-7	few	CASSVKGTPYEQYF	TGTGCCAGCAGCGTCAAGGGAACCCCCTACGAGCAGTACTTC
TRBV6-2/TRBV6-3	-	TRBJ1-1	many	CASSYSLRMNTEAFF	TGTGCCAGCAGTTACTCGTTGAGAATGAACACTGAAGCTTTCTTT
TRBV7-9	-	TRBJ1-2	-	CASSPSWVEGWGYTF	TGTGCCAGCAGCCCCTCCTGGGTCGAAGGGTGGGGCTACACCTTC
TRBV5-1	-	TRBJ1-1	-	CASSLVQGLNTEAFF	TGCGCCAGCAGCTTGGTTCAGGGGTTGAACACTGAAGCTTTCTTT
TRBV7-9	-	TRBJ1-1	many	CASSGLSEGTEAFF	TGTGCCAGCAGCGGACTCTCAGAGGGGACTGAAGCTTTCTTT
TRBV7-9	-	TRBJ1-3	many	CASSLVIRVRGLHSGNTIYF	TGTGCCAGCAGCTTAGTTATTCGGGTCAGGGGACTCCACTCTGGAAACACCATATATTTT
TRBV12-5	-	TRBJ2-7	many	CASAPTGRVDEQYF	TGTGCTAGTGCCCCTACGGGACGAGTAGACGAGCAGTACTTC
TRBV6-1	TRBD2	TRBJ2-3	many	CASRGLAGVSDTQYF	TGTGCCAGCCGAGGACTAGCGGGAGTGTCAGATACGCAGTATTTT
TRBV4-1	-	TRBJ2-5	many	CASSQESGRGETQYF	TGCGCCAGCAGCCAAGAATCCGGGAGAGGCGAGACCCAGTACTTC
TRBV12-3/TRBV12-4	-	TRBJ1-5	few	CASSLRDVQPQHF	TGTGCCAGCAGTCTTAGGGACGTTCAGCCCCAGCATTTT
TRBV7-9	TRBD1	TRBJ1-6	many	CASSPTGVLNSPLHF	TGTGCCAGCAGCCCGACAGGGGTCCTTAATTCACCCCTCCACTTT
TRBV11-2	-	TRBJ2-7	many	CASRDPRDIHYEQYF	TGTGCCAGCAGAGATCCTCGGGACATCCACTACGAGCAGTACTTC
TRBV5-1	TRBD1	TRBJ1-2	-	CASSWGTGSGYTF	TGCGCCAGCAGCTGGGGGACAGGGTCGGGCTACACCTTC
TRBV7-8	-	TRBJ1-1	many	CASSLVESGNTEAFF	TGTGCCAGCAGCTTAGTTGAGAGCGGGAACACTGAAGCTTTCTTT
TRBV7-3	TRBD2	TRBJ2-7	many	CASTLTSGGSHEQYF	TGTGCCAGCACCTTGACTAGCGGGGGGTCCCACGAGCAGTACTTC
TRBV12-5	TRBD1	TRBJ1-2	few	CASEQGQGDGYTF	TGTGCTAGTGAACAGGGACAGGGGGATGGCTACACCTTC
TRBV7-6	-	TRBJ1-1	many	CASSLGGSNTEAFF	TGTGCCAGCAGCTTAGGCGGCTCCAACACTGAAGCTTTCTTT
TRBV30	-	TRBJ1-5	few	CAWSIYSGQPQHF	TGTGCCTGGAGTATCTACAGCGGCCAGCCCCAGCATTTT
TRBV5-4	-	TRBJ2-1	-	CASSLDERFTYNEQFF	TGTGCCAGCAGCTTGGACGAGCGGTTTACCTACAATGAGCAGTTCTTC
TRBV7-9	TRBD1	TRBJ1-2	few	CASSLALDRGSGYTF	TGTGCCAGCAGCTTAGCCCTAGACAGGGGTAGTGGCTACACCTTC
TRBV6-5	TRBD2	TRBJ2-3	many	CASSYSGTSEDTQYF	TGTGCCAGCAGTTACTCGGGGACTAGCGAGGATACGCAGTATTTT
TRBV2	-	TRBJ1-5	-	CASSGMTGVSNQPQHF	TGTGCCAGCTCTGGGATGACCGGGGTTAGCAATCAGCCCCAGCATTTT
TRBV4-1	TRBD1	TRBJ2-1	-	CASSQALQGQGYNEQFF	TGCGCCAGCAGCCAAGCCCTCCAGGGACAGGGTTACAATGAGCAGTTCTTC
TRBV12-3/TRBV12-4	TRBD1	TRBJ2-7	-	CASSRKGDRSSYEQYF	TGTGCCAGCAGCCGAAAGGGGGACAGGAGCTCCTACGAGCAGTACTTC
TRBV7-9	TRBD1	TRBJ1-1	many	CASSLRGQGVSTEAFF	TGTGCCAGCAGCTTACGAGGACAGGGCGTATCGACTGAAGCTTTCTTT
TRBV7-6	-	TRBJ2-3	many	CASSPTVGVHTQYF	TGTGCCAGCAGCCCGACGGTTGGTGTTCATACGCAGTATTTT
TRBV15	-	TRBJ2-7	-	CATSRGRSQEQYF	TGTGCCACCAGCAGAGGAAGAAGTCAGGAGCAGTACTTC
TRBV7-2	TRBD1	TRBJ1-2	many	CASSIGQGPNYGYTF	TGTGCCAGCAGCATCGGACAGGGACCTAACTATGGCTACACCTTC
TRBV12-3/TRBV12-4	TRBD1	TRBJ1-5	many	CASRRDRGGEPQHF	TGTGCCAGCAGGAGGGACAGGGGCGGGGAGCCCCAGCATTTT
TRBV6-5	-	TRBJ2-7	many	CASSYSEGYEQYF	TGTGCCAGCAGTTACTCGGAAGGCTACGAGCAGTACTTC
TRBV7-9	-	TRBJ2-7	-	CASSPGTRADEQYF	TGTGCCAGCAGCCCCGGGACCCGGGCCGACGAGCAGTACTTC
TRBV15	-	TRBJ1-1	many	CATSSTQDGLLAEAFF	TGTGCCACCAGCAGTACACAGGACGGACTCCTCGCTGAAGCTTTCTTT
TRBV10-3	-	TRBJ1-4	-	CAIRQSAEPTNEKLFF	TGTGCCATCAGACAAAGTGCAGAGCCAACTAATGAAAAACTGTTTTTT
TRBV29-1	TRBD2	TRBJ2-1	many	CSVASGRIDEQFF	TGCAGCGTAGCTAGCGGGAGAATCGATGAGCAGTTCTTC
TRBV2	-	TRBJ2-7	-	CAILDRNEQYF	TGTGCCATTTTGGACAGAAACGAGCAGTACTTC
TRBV11-2	TRBD2	TRBJ2-7	-	CASSLAASGTHEQYF	TGTGCCAGCAGCTTAGCGGCTAGCGGGACCCACGAGCAGTACTTC
TRBV5-1	TRBD1	TRBJ2-7	few	CASSLRTGTVEQYF	TGCGCCAGCAGCCTCCGGACAGGGACGGTCGAGCAGTACTTC